The 16 T cell receptor beta chains below all came from one sample that was sequenced in a study of vaccination effects on CD4 cells after COVID-19. No antigens are known for them. Antigen-specific CD4+ T cell clonotypes were called by their expansion after viral peptide-pool culture in ViraFEST. The culture ran for roughly 10 days before CD4+ T cells were isolated. Vaccinees lacked prior SARS-CoV-2 infection and tested negative for nucleocapsid antibodies. The repertoire was sequenced with immunoSEQ multiplex PCR; TCRdb's copy has only in-frame clones and lacks some. The table records 25,000 or so clones, approximately 80% of them present only once. The material sequenced was CD4+ T cells from PBMCs cultured with HCoV-NL63 spike peptides, taken before COVID-19 vaccination. Receptors originate from a human donor who received a COVID-19 vaccine.

This chain uses TRBV2 with TRBJ1-1, with D possibly TRBD1 on 5 matching bases. Germline V gene sequence: CDR1 SNHLY, CDR2 FYNNEI. This CDR3 contains 14 residues. The ends were cut back, 3 bases at V and 4 bases at J, with 12 bases in the middle. CDR3 nucleotide sequence: TGTGCCAGCAGTGATGGTTTGGGGGTCACTGAAGCTTTCTTT. Protein product: CASSDGLGVTEAFF.

Only a few counts were recorded for this clone. This chain uses TRBV2 with TRBJ1-6; D is possibly TRBD1 (6 bases). Germline V gene data show CDR1 as SNHLY and CDR2 as FYNNEI. The CDR3 has 13 residues. V was clipped by 7 bases and J by 13 bases, with 17 bases between them. The CDR3 sequence: CASTQGGRQPLHF. The CDR3 bases are TGTGCCAGCACCCAAGGGGGAAGACAGCCCCTCCACTTT.

This clone appeared a few times. This chain connects TRBV3-1 (or the pseudogene TRBV3-2) to TRBJ1-6; D is perhaps TRBD1 (5 bases). CDR1 and CDR2 from the germline V gene are LGHDT and YNNKEL (reference sequence). The V and J ends lost 4 bases and 7 bases respectively, with 11 bases between them. The CDR3 has 14 amino acids. Here the CDR3 reads CASSPLEGNSPLHF. DNA for the CDR3: TGTGCCAGCAGCCCCCTAGAGGGGAATTCACCCCTCCACTTT.

The chain links TRBV19 to TRBJ1-3, with D possibly being TRBD1 (6 bases). Germline CDR1 and CDR2: LNHDA and SQIVND (reference sequence). V lost 9 bases to trimming and J lost 5 bases, with 8 bases between them. This CDR3 has 11 residues. CDR3 nucleotide sequence: TGTGCCAGACGGGGGCGAAACACCATATATTTT. Protein sequence: CARRGRNTIYF.

This chain connects TRBV6-5 to TRBJ2-3; tentative D call: TRBD1 (5 bases). The CDR3 runs 15 residues. Per the germline V gene, CDR1 is MNHEY and CDR2 is SVGAGI. The V and J ends lost 5 bases and 0 bases respectively, with 12 bases between them. CDR3 in amino acids: CASSRQFSSTDTQYF. CDR3 sequence (DNA): TGTGCCAGCAGTCGACAGTTCTCTAGCACAGATACGCAGTATTTT.

The V gene is TRBV7-2, the J gene TRBJ2-7; the match to TRBD2 covers 12 bases. Germline CDR1 SGHTA, CDR2 FQGNSA. Losses at the gene ends were 2 bases for V and 8 bases for J; bases not matched to a gene: 10. CDR3 length: 16 amino acids. CDR3 sequence reads: CASSLPLAGGRFKQYF. DNA of the CDR3: TGTGCCAGCAGCTTACCCCTAGCGGGGGGGCGTTTTAAGCAGTACTTC.

The CDR3 bases are TGTGCCAGCAGCACCCCCGCAGCGTTCCTTCCCGGGGAGCTGTTTTTT. It yields the protein CASSTPAAFLPGELFF. V is TRBV7-8 and J is TRBJ2-2; D unresolved. The CDR3 sequence is 16 residues long. Germline assignment: CDR1 SGHVS and CDR2 FQNEAQ. V lost 5 bases, J lost 6 bases, and 19 bases lay in between.

The chain is built from TRBV2 and TRBJ2-3, with 7 bases that match TRBD2. The CDR3 consists of 15 residues. V trimming: 2 bases; J trimming: 2 bases; junction bases outside the gene matches: 4. Germline CDR1 SNHLY, CDR2 FYNNEI. The CDR3 reads CASSEKRGNTDTQYF. DNA of the CDR3: TGTGCCAGCAGTGAAAAGCGGGGAAACACAGATACGCAGTATTTT.

V is TRBV4-1 and J is TRBJ2-5; 11 nucleotides align to TRBD2. The CDR3 totals 15 residues. J lost 5 bases, V lost 5 bases, and 7 bases had no gene match. CDR1 MGHRA and CDR2 YSYEKL come from the germline V gene. The CDR3 coding sequence is TGCGCCAGCAGCTTTACTAGCGGGGGTGGGGAGACCCAGTACTTC. This translates into CASSFTSGGGETQYF.

In the case of this clone: A junction boundary mismatches the germline segment, possibly from a read error. V usage is TRBV3-1 (or the pseudogene TRBV3-2) and J usage is TRBJ2-4, with TRBD1 matching over 7 bases. Germline assignment: CDR1 LGHDT and CDR2 YNNKEL (reference sequence). This CDR3 comprises 12 residues. The CDR3: CASSTRGTAYRF. Written as DNA, the CDR3 is TGTGCCAGCAGCACGAGAGGGACAGCTTATCGGTTC.

The chain joins TRBV5-1 to TRBJ2-7; a possible D gene is TRBD2 (6 bases). This CDR3 region has 15 residues. The germline gives CDR1 SGHRS, CDR2 YFSETQ. The germline V and J ends were trimmed by 2 bases and 2 bases, with 14 bases remaining between them. CDR3 region: CASSFALSGPYEQYF. Here the CDR3 DNA reads TGCGCCAGCAGCTTCGCGCTCAGCGGGCCCTACGAGCAGTACTTC.

The chain links TRBV7-6 to TRBJ2-5; D gene ambiguous. Trimming took 6 bases from V and 1 from J, leaving 3 bases between them. The germline CDR1 and CDR2 sequences are SGHVS and FNYEAQ. The CDR3 consists of 11 residues. The CDR3 region is CASSLQETQYF. The CDR3 nucleotides are TGTGCCAGCAGTCTCCAAGAGACCCAGTACTTC. Complete variable domain (other parts from reference TRBV7-6 and TRBJ2-5): GAGVSQSPRYKVTKRGQDVALRCDPISGHVSLYWYRQALGQGPEFLTYFNYEAQQDKSGLPNDRFSAERPEGSISTLTIQRTEQRDSAMYRCASSLQETQYFGPGTRLLVL.

This clone was seen just once. J is TRBJ1-4 and V is TRBV19; maybe TRBD1 (6 bases). CDR3 length: 13 amino acids. The V gene's germline CDR1 is LNHDA and CDR2 SQIVND (reference sequence). Trimming stripped 9 bases from V and 3 bases from J, with 11 bases between. The CDR3 region has the DNA TGTGCCAGCACACAGGGTCCTAATGAAAAACTGTTTTTT. Encoded protein: CASTQGPNEKLFF.

The V and J genes are TRBV5-1 and TRBJ2-7, with D tentatively TRBD1 (6 bases). The CDR3 has 16 residues. Germline loops: CDR1 SGHRS, CDR2 YFSETQ. V was pared by 0 bases and J by 3 bases, with 16 bases between. In DNA, the CDR3 is TGCGCCAGCAGCTTGGCCGAAGACAGGACTCTCTACGAGCAGTACTTC. Translation: CASSLAEDRTLYEQYF.

The DNA for the CDR3 is TGTGCCAGCAGTCAAACATTGACAGTCTTCACCGGGGAGCTGTTTTTT. As protein: CASSQTLTVFTGELFF. The rearrangement links TRBV28 to TRBJ2-2; D is possibly TRBD1 (5 bases). The ends were cut back, 5 bases at V and 4 bases at J, with 17 bases in the middle. The CDR3 has 16 residues. CDR1 and CDR2 from the germline V gene are MDHEN and SYDVKM.

This chain joins TRBV6-2 or TRBV6-3 and TRBJ2-7; D is perhaps TRBD2 (6 bases). The CDR3 consists of 15 residues. With 2 bases removed from V and 2 bases from J, the gap between germline ends came to 13 bases. Germline-derived CDR1 and CDR2 are MNHEY and SVGEGT. The CDR3 DNA sequence: TGTGCCAGCAGTTACCGCGGGGCCAGGGCCTACGAGCAGTACTTC. Translated: CASSYRGARAYEQYF.